The 24 T cell receptor beta chains below all came from one sample that was sequenced in a study of OX40 agonist ivuxolimab in advanced cancers. Produced via immunoSEQ multiplex PCR; TCRdb's table is partial and in-frame only. The table lists about 37,000 clones, about 90% of them singletons. This specimen was CD4+ or CD8+ T cells sorted from blood, taken in a trial of the OX40 agonist ivuxolimab. The receptor source for this set is an adult with an advanced solid tumor such as melanoma, head and neck, liver or kidney cancer.

This chain joins TRBV4-1 and TRBJ1-6; the D gene is possibly TRBD1 (6 bases). Looked up from germline, CDR1 is MGHRA and CDR2 is YSYEKL. Deletions cut 0 bases from V and 7 bases from J, with 13 bases between. The CDR3 consists of 16 residues. The CDR3 loop is CASSQDGAGVNSPLHF. CDR3 nucleotides: TGCGCCAGCAGCCAAGATGGGGCAGGGGTCAATTCACCCCTCCACTTT.

V and J are TRBV6-6 and TRBJ2-7; no clear D gene. Germline values: CDR1 MNHNY, CDR2 SVGAGI (reference sequence). This CDR3 spans 12 amino acids. The V gene lost 0 bases and the J gene lost 4 bases, with 4 bases spanning the gap. As DNA, the CDR3 is TGTGCCAGCAGTTACTCCCTTTACGAGCAGTACTTC. It codes for CASSYSLYEQYF.

The V and J genes are TRBV25-1 and TRBJ2-3; the D gene is possibly TRBD1 (6 bases). V was clipped by 1 base and J by 4 bases, with 12 bases between them. CDR1 MGHDK and CDR2 SYGVNS come from the germline V gene. CDR3 length: 15 amino acids. This CDR3 reads CASSEFSGVADTQYF. CDR3 DNA sequence: TGTGCCAGCAGTGAATTCTCAGGGGTAGCAGATACGCAGTATTTT.

This chain links TRBV4-1 with TRBJ2-3; a weak D match, TRBD1 (5 bases). With 0 bases removed from V and 1 base from J, the gap between germline ends came to 14 bases. The CDR3 consists of 17 residues. Per the germline V gene, CDR1 is MGHRA and CDR2 is YSYEKL. This chain's CDR3 is CASSQETGRVGTDTQYF. CDR3 nucleotides: TGCGCCAGCAGCCAAGAAACCGGCAGGGTGGGCACAGATACGCAGTATTTT.

The chain uses TRBV7-9 and TRBJ2-1; no clear D gene. Looked up from germline, CDR1 is SEHNR and CDR2 is FQNEAQ (reference sequence). CDR3 length: 14 residues. Trimming removed 6 bases at V and 8 bases at J, with 17 bases between. CDR3 residues: CASSSTIPWDEQFF. CDR3 in DNA: TGTGCCAGCAGTTCAACAATCCCCTGGGATGAGCAGTTCTTC.

This clone occurred once. The gene calls are TRBV2 and TRBJ2-1; D uncertain. V dropped 11 bases and J dropped 4 bases, with 12 bases sitting between them. The CDR3 totals 12 residues. Germline V lookup: CDR1 SNHLY, CDR2 FYNNEI. The chain's CDR3 is CAPQGQYNEQFF. CDR3 nucleotides: TGTGCCCCCCAAGGGCAGTACAATGAGCAGTTCTTC.

The rearrangement links TRBV11-3 to TRBJ2-7; 8 nucleotides align to TRBD1. Germline V CDR1 and CDR2: SGHNT, YENEEA. This CDR3 is built from 15 residues. With V trimmed by 6 bases and J by 3 bases, 10 bases remained unmatched. The CDR3 here is CASSPGTGPFYEQYF. The CDR3 DNA is TGTGCCAGCAGTCCCGGGACAGGCCCCTTCTACGAGCAGTACTTC.

The genes are TRBV19 and TRBJ2-5; D is uncertain. The CDR3 consists of 12 residues. Germline CDR1 LNHDA, CDR2 SQIVND (reference sequence). The V gene lost 9 bases and the J gene lost 5 bases, with 13 bases spanning the gap. CDR3 nucleotides: TGTGCCAGCAGTGGTGGTGAGGAGACCCAGTACTTC. It codes for CASSGGEETQYF.

The V and J genes are TRBV7-2 and TRBJ2-3, with a possible D match to TRBD2 (7 bases). Trimming took off 1 base at V and 4 bases at J, with 9 bases between the two ends. This CDR3 has 14 amino acids. CDR1 is SGHTA, CDR2 FQGNSA, per germline. CDR3 amino acids: CASSLVGGADTQYF. The DNA of the CDR3 is TGTGCCAGCAGCTTAGTAGGGGGGGCAGATACGCAGTATTTT.

This rearrangement joins TRBV23-1 to TRBJ2-5; 7 bases are a match to TRBD1. TRBV23-1 is given ORF status, its function remaining uncertain. The length of the CDR3 is 16 residues. The junction had 12 bases not matched to a gene; V was cut back by 7 bases and J by 1 base. The CDR3 nucleotides read TGCGCCAGCACTACCTCCGGACAGGAGCTCCAAGAGACCCAGTACTTC. It specifies CASTTSGQELQETQYF.

The chain links TRBV30 to TRBJ1-1; possibly TRBD1 for D (5 bases). Deletions cut 7 bases from V and 3 bases from J, with 15 bases between. The CDR3 totals 13 residues. CDR1 and CDR2 from the germline V gene are GTSNPN and SVGIG (reference sequence). This CDR3 is CALRSGRDTEAFF. As DNA, the CDR3 is TGTGCCTTACGATCGGGGCGTGACACTGAAGCTTTCTTT. Drawing the rest from reference TRBV30 and TRBJ1-1, the complete variable domain is SQTIHQWPATLVQPVGSPLSLECTVEGTSNPNLYWYRQAAGRGLQLLFYSVGIGQISSEVPQNLSASRPQDRQFILSSKKLLLSDSGFYLCALRSGRDTEAFFGQGTRLTVV.

J is TRBJ2-3 and V is TRBV4-1, with 12 bases fitting TRBD2. The germline gives CDR1 MGHRA, CDR2 YSYEKL. Trimming removed 5 bases from V and 2 bases from J; junction bases left unmatched: 8. CDR3 length: 17 residues. The CDR3 is CASSETGTSGFTDTQYF. The CDR3, as DNA: TGCGCCAGCAGCGAGACAGGGACTAGCGGGTTCACAGATACGCAGTATTTT.

The chain couples TRBV13 to TRBJ2-1; D possibly corresponds to TRBD1 (5 bases). Germline lookup yields CDR1 PRHDT and CDR2 FYEKMQ (reference sequence). Trimming left V 2 bases short and J 3 bases short, with 5 bases between. The CDR3 runs to 13 residues. The CDR3 region is CASSLQGYNEQFF. The CDR3 DNA follows: TGTGCCAGCAGCTTACAGGGCTACAATGAGCAGTTCTTC.

The chain has TRBV4-1 and TRBJ2-2; 7 bases agree with TRBD1. Germline CDR1 MGHRA, CDR2 YSYEKL. The junction had 3 bases not matched to a gene; V was cut back by 5 bases and J by 9 bases. CDR3 size: 12 residues. In nucleotides, the CDR3 is TGCGCCAGCAGCGCGACAGGGTGGGAGCTGTTTTTT. This sequence encodes CASSATGWELFF.

This clone was detected a few times. This chain connects TRBV6-5 to TRBJ1-6, with D uncertain. Trimming pared 6 bases from V and 8 bases from J, leaving 11 bases between. This CDR3 spans 13 amino acids. The germline V gene encodes CDR1 MNHEY and CDR2 SVGAGI. The CDR3: CASSSDGYSPLHF. The CDR3 bases are TGTGCCAGCAGCTCAGACGGGTATTCACCCCTCCACTTT.

The rearrangement uses TRBV27 and TRBJ2-1, with 8 bases matching TRBD1. V shed 6 bases, J shed 3 bases, and the junction held 4 bases outside the gene matches. The CDR3 is 14 residues long. The V gene's germline CDR1 is MNHEY and CDR2 SMNVEV (reference sequence). This CDR3 is CASSRQGIYNEQFF. The CDR3 nucleotides are TGTGCCAGCAGCAGACAGGGGATCTACAATGAGCAGTTCTTC.

V is TRBV6-1 and J is TRBJ1-2, with 11 nucleotides matching TRBD1. This CDR3 has 14 amino acids. J lost 4 bases, V lost 6 bases, and 4 bases had no gene match. Germline CDR1 reads MNHNS; CDR2 reads SASEGT. Written as DNA, the CDR3 is TGTGCCAGCAGCGCCGGGACAGGGGGCTATGGCTACACCTTC. This translates into CASSAGTGGYGYTF.

The chain links TRBV6-5 to TRBJ1-1; the D gene is possibly TRBD1 (6 bases). V lost 5 bases and J 11 bases, leaving 18 bases between the germline ends. Germline values: CDR1 MNHEY, CDR2 SVGAGI. This CDR3 is built from 13 residues. The CDR3 coding sequence is TGTGCCAGCAGTCCGGGACATCCTTTAGGGGCTTTCTTT. Protein product: CASSPGHPLGAFF.

J is TRBJ2-1 and V is TRBV5-4; 7 bases match TRBD2. With 3 bases clipped from V and 10 bases from J, the junction kept 4 bases outside the gene matches. Per the germline V gene, CDR1 is SGHNT and CDR2 is YYREEE (reference sequence). This CDR3 region has 12 residues. DNA for the CDR3: TGTGCCAGCAGCTCGACGACTAGCGAGCAGTTCTTC. It encodes CASSSTTSEQFF.

This chain joins TRBV4-1 and TRBJ1-3, with D tentatively TRBD1 (5 bases). There are 14 residues in the CDR3. Germline assignment: CDR1 MGHRA and CDR2 YSYEKL. V was clipped by 4 bases and J by 4 bases, with 11 bases between them. The CDR3 sequence is CASSLGGAGNTIYF. DNA of the CDR3: TGCGCCAGCAGCCTTGGGGGAGCAGGAAACACCATATATTTT.

The chain carries TRBV19 and TRBJ2-7; tentative D call: TRBD1 (6 bases). Germline CDR1 reads LNHDA; CDR2 reads SQIVND (reference sequence). This CDR3 comprises 14 residues. V was clipped by 3 bases and J by 2 bases, with 11 bases between them. The CDR3 loop reads CASSIQTGTYEQYF. CDR3 DNA: TGTGCCAGTAGTATCCAGACAGGTACCTACGAGCAGTACTTC.

The gene calls are TRBV27 and TRBJ1-1; D is uncertain. V was cut by 1 base and J by 5 bases, with 8 bases left in between. The CDR3 has 13 residues. The V gene's germline CDR1 is MNHEY and CDR2 SMNVEV (reference sequence). The CDR3 coding sequence is TGTGCCAGCAGTTTATGGGTGGATACTGAAGCTTTCTTT. It codes for CASSLWVDTEAFF.

V is TRBV4-3 and J is TRBJ2-7; TRBD1 agrees at 11 bases. The germline V gene encodes CDR1 LGHNA and CDR2 YSLEER. The trim removed 2 bases at V and 3 bases at J, leaving 3 bases unmatched. The CDR3 spans 15 residues. The chain's CDR3 is CASSQWTGGNYEQYF. CDR3 nucleotide sequence: TGCGCCAGCAGCCAATGGACAGGGGGCAACTACGAGCAGTACTTC.

This sequence joins TRBV4-3 and TRBJ2-7, with D perhaps TRBD1 or TRBD2 (6 bases each). Trimming took 4 bases from V and 3 from J, leaving 16 bases between them. The CDR3 spans 15 residues. Looked up from germline, CDR1 is LGHNA and CDR2 is YSLEER. CDR3 in amino acids: CASSPGARGGYEQYF. The CDR3 DNA reads TGCGCCAGCAGCCCGGGGGCACGTGGAGGCTACGAGCAGTACTTC.